These T cell receptor beta chains were read from a single sample in a study of CD8+CD57+ T cells in acquired aplastic anemia. TCRdb independently ran MiXCR on the reads; one entry per CDR3 protein. The table records 150,000 to 200,000 distinct CDR3 sequences, more than 45% of them present only once. The sequencing sample was made of sorted CD4+, CD8+, or CD8+CD57+ T cells (not recorded which) from PBMCs. Receptor source: a human donor with aplastic anemia. CDR3s include the opening cysteine and the closing phenylalanine or tryptophan. The D gene is left open where the match is weak. Part of the rows lack a size; the others show once, few, many or a class for expanded clones.

j_call v_call d_call clone_size cdr3_nt cdr3_aa
TRBJ2-7 TRBV20-1 TRBD1 . TGCAGTGCTAGTCGGACAGGGGGCAGGCACTACGAGCAGTACTTC CSASRTGGRHYEQYF
TRBJ1-2 TRBV6-1 . many TGTGCCAGCAGTGAACATACAGCGGTAGACTATGGCTACACCTTC CASSEHTAVDYGYTF
TRBJ1-2 TRBV20-1 . . TGCAGTGCCCATCCATCCCAGGGTAGATATGGCTACACCTTC CSAHPSQGRYGYTF
TRBJ1-6 TRBV20-1 TRBD1 . TGCAGTGCTAGAGAGGGACAGGGGATTCGGAATTCACCCCTCCACTTT CSAREGQGIRNSPLHF
TRBJ1-6 TRBV20-1 . many TGCAGTGCTCCCCCCGGCTCAGGGGTTAATTCACCCCTCCACTTT CSAPPGSGVNSPLHF
TRBJ2-5 TRBV5-1 . many TGCGCCAGCAGCTTGGCCTCCAGGCCAGGGGTCGAGACCCAGTACTTC CASSLASRPGVETQYF
TRBJ1-2 TRBV10-3 . . TGTGCCAGCCGCCTCATAGGCAGGGGCCCCACCAACTATGGCTACACCTTC CASRLIGRGPTNYGYTF
TRBJ2-7 TRBV7-9 . . TGTGCCAGCAGCTTTGCAGGAACTTACGAGCAGTACTTC CASSFAGTYEQYF
TRBJ1-5 TRBV24-1 . . TGTGCCACCAGTGATTTGACGGGGGCCCAGCATTTT CATSDLTGAQHF
TRBJ1-2 TRBV5-4 . many TGTGCCAGCAGCTTGGGCGGACCCTATGGCTACACCTTC CASSLGGPYGYTF
TRBJ1-1 TRBV24-1 . . TGTGCCACCAGTGGACAGCCGAACACTGAAGCTTTCTTT CATSGQPNTEAFF
TRBJ1-6 TRBV15 . few TGTGCCACCAGCAACCGGGTTCCGAATTCACCCCTCCACTTT CATSNRVPNSPLHF
TRBJ1-1 TRBV5-1 . many TGCGCCAGCAGACAAGAGGGACGGAACACTGAAGCTTTCTTT CASRQEGRNTEAFF
TRBJ1-5 TRBV7-2 . . TGTGCTAGCAGCTTAGTTTCAGGCAATCAGCCCCAGCATTTT CASSLVSGNQPQHF
TRBJ1-2 TRBV7-6 TRBD1 . TGTGCCAGCGGGACAGGCGAAATCTATGGCTACACCTTC CASGTGEIYGYTF
TRBJ1-2 TRBV11-2 TRBD1 many TGTGCCAGCAGCTTAGTTCTCTGGGACAGGGCCTATGGCTACACCTTC CASSLVLWDRAYGYTF
TRBJ1-1 TRBV5-8 TRBD1 . TGTGCCAGCAGCGAGGACAGGGCGCCGATATTTGGGATCTTT CASSEDRAPIFGIF
TRBJ2-2 TRBV29-1 . . TGCAGCGTTGATTGGCAGAACACCGGGGAGCTGTTTTTT CSVDWQNTGELFF
TRBJ2-6 TRBV7-9 . many TGTGCCAGCAGCTTAGCGGGGACCAACTCTGGGGCCAACGTCCTGACTTTC CASSLAGTNSGANVLTF
TRBJ2-5 TRBV15 . . TGTGCCACCAGCAGAGATATGGGGACCCAAGAGACCCAGTACTTC CATSRDMGTQETQYF
TRBJ2-1 TRBV12-3/TRBV12-4 TRBD1 many TGTGCCAGCAGTTTACCGCAGGGGGCCAATGAGCAGTTCTTC CASSLPQGANEQFF
TRBJ2-7 TRBV3-1 . many TGTGCCAGCAGCCCCCTGGGTGTCAGTTCAGTGCAGTACTTC CASSPLGVSSVQYF
TRBJ2-1 TRBV14 TRBD1 . TGTGCCAGCAGCCAAGCGGGACAGGGGGAAAGCAATGAGCAGTTCTTC CASSQAGQGESNEQFF
TRBJ2-1 TRBV7-9 . many TGTGCCAGCAGCTTAACCCGACAGAGGGAGTTCTTC CASSLTRQREFF
TRBJ2-6 TRBV28 . few TGTGCCAGCAGTTTATTAGGAAGTGCGGGGGCCAACGTCCTGACTTTC CASSLLGSAGANVLTF
TRBJ1-3 TRBV19 . . TGTGCCAGTAGTATAGGGAACTCTGGAAACACCATATATTTT CASSIGNSGNTIYF
TRBJ2-5 TRBV7-2 TRBD2 many TGTGCCAGCAGCCGACGTCGGACTAGCCCCCCCGAGACCCAGTACTTC CASSRRRTSPPETQYF
TRBJ2-7 TRBV9 . . TGTGCCAGCAGCGTAGTGAGCGCTGAGTACAATGAGCAGTACTTC CASSVVSAEYNEQYF
TRBJ1-2 TRBV24-1 . . TGTGCCGCCAGTGATCCGCCCCTGGGGGTGGGACAAACCTTC CAASDPPLGVGQTF
TRBJ1-4 TRBV13 . many TGTGCCAGCAGCCGTGCACAGCAGGGTAATGAAAAACTGTTTTTT CASSRAQQGNEKLFF
TRBJ1-1 TRBV18 . few TGTGCCAGCTCACCCTCCAACGGACAAGGGGGGAGAGCTTTCTTT CASSPSNGQGGRAFF
TRBJ2-2 TRBV25-1 TRBD1 . TGTGCCAGCAGTGATAGGACAGGGCCGACGCTGGGCACCGGGGAGCTGTTTTTT CASSDRTGPTLGTGELFF
TRBJ1-2 TRBV7-8 . . TGTGCCAGCAGCGCTATGGTCCACTATGGCTACACCTTC CASSAMVHYGYTF
TRBJ2-1 TRBV29-1 TRBD2 . TGCAGCGTTGAACATAGCGGGGGGGCAGTCGGTGAGCAGTTCTTC CSVEHSGGAVGEQFF
TRBJ2-5 TRBV6-6 . . TGTGCCAGCAGGCACGACCGGGAGACCCAGTACTTC CASRHDRETQYF
TRBJ2-5 TRBV6-5 . . TGTGCCAGCAGTTACTCAACACTAGCCCAAGAGACCCAGTACTTC CASSYSTLAQETQYF
TRBJ1-1 TRBV29-1 . . TGCAGCGTTGATCCCAGGGTGAACACTGAAGCTTTCTTT CSVDPRVNTEAFF
TRBJ2-1 TRBV6-2/TRBV6-3 . . TGTGCCAGCAGTTCTATCACAGTTTACAATGAGCAGTTCTTC CASSSITVYNEQFF
TRBJ2-2 TRBV12-3/TRBV12-4 TRBD1 many TGTGCCAGCAGGGACAGGTACACCGGGGAGCTGTTTTTT CASRDRYTGELFF
TRBJ1-2 TRBV12-3/TRBV12-4 . many TGTGCCAGCAGTCCTATACGAAACTATGGCTACACCTTC CASSPIRNYGYTF
TRBJ1-6 TRBV27 . . TGTGCCAGCAGTTTACTCGGCCTCCTTCCGGGTTCACCCCTCCGCTTT CASSLLGLLPGSPLRF
TRBJ1-5 TRBV19 . few TGTGCCAGTAGCGGGACGGTAAATCAGCCCCAGCATTTT CASSGTVNQPQHF
TRBJ1-1 TRBV3-1 . . TGTGCCAGCAGCAAAAGGGCCGAGATCGCTGAAGCTTTCTTT CASSKRAEIAEAFF
TRBJ2-3 TRBV5-1 TRBD2 many TGCGCCAGCAGCTTCCCTAGCGGGGGTGGGGGAGATACGCAGTATTTT CASSFPSGGGGDTQYF
TRBJ1-5 TRBV11-2 . . TGTGCCAGCAGCTTAGATATCGGAGATCCCCAGCATTTT CASSLDIGDPQHF
TRBJ2-3 TRBV7-3 TRBD1 many TGTGCCAGCAGCTTAGGACAGGTTAGCACAGATACGCAGTATTTT CASSLGQVSTDTQYF
TRBJ1-2 TRBV24-1 TRBD1 many TGTGCCACCAGTGAGTCCATTAGCCGGGACAGCTCATGGGGATATGGCTACACCTTC CATSESISRDSSWGYGYTF
TRBJ2-2 TRBV19 TRBD2 few TGTGCCAGTAGTATAGCATGGGGGGGCACCGGGGAGCTGTTTTTT CASSIAWGGTGELFF
TRBJ2-1 TRBV10-1 . once TGCGCCAGCAGCAGAGGGAGCAATTCCAATGAGCAGTTCTTC CASSRGSNSNEQFF